Listed here are 24 T cell receptor beta chains from one sample, sequenced in a study of blood T cell repertoires in COVID-19. Only in-frame clones appear in the TCRdb table, and some are missing; sequencing was by immunoSEQ multiplex PCR. This repertoire shows about 200,000 clones, 80% to 90% found once; its top ten account for 3% to 4%. Sequenced: PBMCs or T cells enriched from blood (not recorded which). The receptors were sampled from a woman aged 40 to 49 with acute COVID-19.

V and J are TRBV6-4 and TRBJ2-6; maybe TRBD1 (5 bases). CDR3 length equals 16 residues. Trimming shortened V by 3 bases and J by 0 bases, and 9 bases separated the two germline ends. The germline V gene encodes CDR1 MRHNA and CDR2 SNTAGT. The DNA for the CDR3 is TGTGCCAGCAGTGAGGGTAGGGGCTCTGGGGCCAACGTCCTGACTTTC. Protein: CASSEGRGSGANVLTF.

The chain recombines TRBV5-1 with TRBJ2-1, with 9 bases fitting TRBD1. Germline V gene data show CDR1 as SGHRS and CDR2 as YFSETQ. Trimming removed 2 bases from V and 4 bases from J; junction bases left unmatched: 4. CDR3 length: 15 amino acids. CDR3 DNA: TGCGCCAGCAGCTTTTACAGGGGGCTGTACAATGAGCAGTTCTTC. Protein: CASSFYRGLYNEQFF.

This chain joins TRBV7-3 and TRBJ2-1, with 13 bases lining up with TRBD2. The junction had 7 bases not matched to a gene; V was cut back by 5 bases and J by 6 bases. CDR1 is SGHTA, CDR2 FQGTGA, per germline. This CDR3 has 16 amino acids. This CDR3 is CASSPRTSGGSNEQFF. Here the CDR3 DNA reads TGTGCCAGCAGCCCCCGGACTAGCGGGGGATCCAATGAGCAGTTCTTC. The full variable domain, completed using reference TRBV7-3 and TRBJ2-1, is GAGVSQTPSNKVTEKGKYVELRCDPISGHTALYWYRQSLGQGPEFLIYFQGTGAADDSGLPNDRFFAVRPEGSVSTLKIQRTERGDSAVYLCASSPRTSGGSNEQFFGPGTRLTVL.

This clone was observed once. The gene calls are TRBV19 and TRBJ1-1; 8 nucleotides line up with TRBD1. Germline assignment: CDR1 LNHDA and CDR2 SQIVND (reference sequence). The CDR3 has 14 residues. With 9 bases clipped from V and 0 bases from J, the junction kept 6 bases outside the gene matches. CDR3 amino acids: CASQTGALNTEAFF. Written as DNA, the CDR3 is TGTGCCAGCCAGACAGGGGCTCTGAACACTGAAGCTTTCTTT.

The chain recombines TRBV25-1 with TRBJ2-5; D is perhaps TRBD2 (6 bases). The CDR3 runs 14 residues. Trimming took off 6 bases at V and 2 bases at J, with 13 bases between the two ends. CDR1 MGHDK and CDR2 SYGVNS come from the germline V gene. DNA of the CDR3: TGTGCCAGCAGGGGCGAGCGGGTACAAGAGACCCAGTACTTC. It codes for CASRGERVQETQYF.

V usage is TRBV3-1 (or the pseudogene TRBV3-2) and J usage is TRBJ1-3; tentative D call: TRBD1 (6 bases). The CDR3 spans 16 residues. Germline lookup yields CDR1 LGHDT and CDR2 YNNKEL (reference sequence). V was clipped by 4 bases and J by 0 bases, with 13 bases between them. This CDR3 reads CASSRRDILSGNTIYF. Here the CDR3 DNA reads TGTGCCAGCAGCCGCCGGGACATTCTCTCTGGAAACACCATATATTTT.

This chain connects TRBV11-3 to TRBJ2-2, with D hard to call. This CDR3 is built from 16 residues. Germline V gene data show CDR1 as SGHNT and CDR2 as YENEEA. Trimming left V 0 bases short and J 1 base short, with 9 bases between. The CDR3 sequence is CASSLDAQLNTGELFF. The CDR3, as DNA: TGTGCCAGCAGCTTAGATGCCCAACTGAACACCGGGGAGCTGTTTTTT.

CDR3 nucleotides: TGTGCCAGCATCCCGCTGGGGGGCACTGAAGCTTTCTTT. Translating gives CASIPLGGTEAFF. The chain links TRBV12-3 or TRBV12-4 to TRBJ1-1, with a weak D call TRBD1 (5 bases). V was pared by 7 bases and J by 4 bases, with 13 bases between. This CDR3 is 13 amino acids long.

The chain combines TRBV11-2 with TRBJ2-5; 8 bases fit TRBD2. CDR3 length equals 14 residues. Germline CDR1 reads SGHAT; CDR2 reads FQNNGV. V was pared by 3 bases and J by 4 bases, with 4 bases of the junction left unmatched. The CDR3 region has the DNA TGTGCCAGCAGCTTCAGCGGGAGCATAGAGACCCAGTACTTC. It is translated as CASSFSGSIETQYF. The entire variable domain, with the rest obtained from reference TRBV11-2 and TRBJ2-5, is as follows: EAGVAQSPRYKIIEKRQSVAFWCNPISGHATLYWYQQILGQGPKLLIQFQNNGVVDDSQLPKDRFSAERLKGVDSTLKIQPAKLEDSAVYLCASSFSGSIETQYFGPGTRLLVL.

The chain uses TRBV7-3 and TRBJ2-1, with TRBD2 matching 11 bases. Germline V CDR1 and CDR2: SGHTA, FQGTGA. The ends lost 4 bases at V and 8 bases at J; junction bases unmatched: 10. The CDR3 contains 16 residues. CDR3 coding DNA: TGTGCCAGCAGCTCACGGACTAGCGGGCTCCGAGATGAGCAGTTCTTC. Residues: CASSSRTSGLRDEQFF.

The J gene is TRBJ2-1, the V gene TRBV5-1; TRBD2 is a possible D gene (6 bases). This CDR3 is built from 15 residues. Germline CDR1 SGHRS, CDR2 YFSETQ. Trimming cost V 1 base and J 1 base, with 9 bases left between them. The CDR3 is CASSLSGASYNEQFF. The CDR3 nucleotides read TGCGCCAGCAGCTTGTCGGGAGCGTCCTACAATGAGCAGTTCTTC.

The chain employs TRBV10-2 and TRBJ2-3, with TRBD2 as a possible D gene (5 bases). This CDR3 has 19 amino acids. The V and J ends lost 0 bases and 4 bases respectively, with 23 bases between them. The germline gives CDR1 WSHSY, CDR2 SAAADI. CDR3 nucleotide sequence: TGCGCCAGCAGTGAGTCGATCGCCTTCCTTCCTAGCTTTTCAGATACGCAGTATTTT. Amino acid sequence: CASSESIAFLPSFSDTQYF.

This chain connects TRBV5-6 to TRBJ1-5; no clear D. This CDR3 comprises 12 residues. V was cut by 4 bases and J by 5 bases, with 7 bases left in between. Germline CDR1 is SGHDT and CDR2 is YYEEEE. DNA for the CDR3: TGTGCCAGCAGCAAGAGCCATCAGCCCCAGCATTTT. It yields the protein CASSKSHQPQHF.

The V and J genes are TRBV19 and TRBJ1-2, with 8 bases that match TRBD1. Germline V gives CDR1 LNHDA, CDR2 SQIVND (reference sequence). V lost 5 bases to trimming and J lost 4 bases; unmatched junction nucleotides: 12. CDR3 length equals 16 residues. The CDR3 spells CASSEPSGGARYGYTF. CDR3 coding DNA: TGTGCCAGTAGTGAGCCCTCAGGGGGCGCGCGCTATGGCTACACCTTC. Based on the CDR3 plus reference TRBV19 and TRBJ1-2, the full variable domain is DGGITQSPKYLFRKEGQNVTLSCEQNLNHDAMYWYRQDPGQGLRLIYYSQIVNDFQKGDIAEGYSVSREKKESFPLTVTSAQKNPTAFYLCASSEPSGGARYGYTFGSGTRLTVV.

This clone has more than one count but fewer than ten. V is TRBV19 and J is TRBJ1-1, with D unresolved. CDR1 and CDR2 from the germline V gene are LNHDA and SQIVND (reference sequence). With 8 bases removed from V and 0 bases from J, the gap between germline ends came to 13 bases. This CDR3 contains 14 residues. The CDR3 DNA reads as TGTGCCAGTTACCGAGGATCTCTGAACACTGAAGCTTTCTTT. Its protein product is CASYRGSLNTEAFF.

The V call is TRBV5-6, the J call TRBJ2-1, with 12 nucleotides matching TRBD2. V shed 4 bases, J shed 4 bases, and the junction held 6 bases outside the gene matches. Per germline, CDR1 SGHDT and CDR2 YYEEEE. The CDR3 consists of 16 residues. CDR3 residues: CASSLGLAGRYNEQFF. DNA of the CDR3: TGTGCCAGCAGCCTCGGACTAGCGGGAAGATACAATGAGCAGTTCTTC.

This chain joins TRBV5-1 and TRBJ1-3; no clear D gene. From germline, CDR1 is SGHRS and CDR2 YFSETQ. This CDR3 has 15 residues. V was pared by 1 base and J by 3 bases, with 11 bases between. The CDR3 DNA follows: TGCGCCAGCAGCTTGTTCACCGCCGGTGGAAACACCATATATTTT. Translated, it gives CASSLFTAGGNTIYF.

The chain carries TRBV7-3 and TRBJ2-4; TRBD2 is a possible D gene (6 bases). Germline loops: CDR1 SGHTA, CDR2 FQGTGA. The CDR3 contains 15 residues. V lost 6 bases to trimming and J lost 7 bases, with 19 bases between them. The CDR3, as DNA: TGTGCCAGCAGTCAACTCGGGAGTCCGGGGAACATTCAGTACTTC. Encoded protein: CASSQLGSPGNIQYF.

The genes are TRBV13 and TRBJ2-1; the D gene is possibly TRBD1 (5 bases). Trimming took 0 bases from V and 2 from J, leaving 8 bases between them. The CDR3 runs to 15 residues. Germline lookup yields CDR1 PRHDT and CDR2 FYEKMQ (reference sequence). CDR3 sequence: CASSLGQGAYNEQFF. The CDR3 coding sequence is TGTGCCAGCAGCTTAGGCCAGGGCGCCTACAATGAGCAGTTCTTC.

The chain joins TRBV28 to TRBJ1-2; 7 bases agree with TRBD1. This CDR3 region has 14 residues. The germline gives CDR1 MDHEN, CDR2 SYDVKM. Germline trimming cut 6 bases from V and 6 bases from J; bases unmatched to any gene: 10. CDR3 loop: CASRPTGQRDGYTF. CDR3 bases: TGTGCCAGCAGACCCACGGGACAGCGTGATGGCTACACCTTC.

The chain couples TRBV27 to TRBJ2-2, with TRBD2 matching over 8 bases. V was pared by 2 bases and J by 7 bases, with 12 bases of the junction left unmatched. CDR3 length equals 17 residues. The V gene's germline CDR1 is MNHEY and CDR2 SMNVEV (reference sequence). This CDR3 reads CASSLGSPGLVVGELFF. The CDR3 DNA sequence: TGTGCCAGCAGTTTAGGATCGCCGGGACTAGTGGTCGGGGAGCTGTTTTTT.

The gene calls are TRBV6-1 and TRBJ1-2; D is ambiguous. The CDR3 sequence is 13 residues long. Germline V gives CDR1 MNHNS, CDR2 SASEGT. Trimming pared 1 base from V and 5 bases from J, leaving 8 bases between. DNA for the CDR3: TGTGCCAGCAGTGAAGATGGAGGGTATGGCTACACCTTC. It encodes CASSEDGGYGYTF.

This clone has a single count. The CDR3 coding sequence is TGTGCCAGCAATCCCGGGACAGCGTTCACTGAAGCTTTCTTT. Its protein is CASNPGTAFTEAFF. The gene calls are TRBV6-5 and TRBJ1-1; the match to TRBD1 covers 7 bases. V gave up 7 bases and J gave up 4 bases; unmatched junction bases: 9. This CDR3 spans 14 amino acids. The germline V gene has CDR1 MNHEY and CDR2 SVGAGI.

The genes are TRBV12-3 or TRBV12-4 and TRBJ2-1; D gene uncertain. CDR3 length equals 12 residues. Trimming stripped 6 bases from V and 9 bases from J, with 12 bases between. Here the CDR3 reads CASSPASFEQFF. The CDR3, as DNA: TGTGCCAGCAGCCCCGCTAGTTTTGAGCAGTTCTTC.